This TCR beta chain comes out of a study of T cells in Graves' hyperthyroidism and ophthalmopathy. Study-level background: Peripheral blood was secured at the point of initial diagnosis, before any treatment.

There were TCR beta CDR3 regions amplified from RNA transcripts. First-round RT-PCR targeting the TCR CDR3 was performed with the HTBI primer set. TCRdb independently ran MiXCR on the multiplex PCR reads; one entry per CDR3 protein. The data show hundreds of thousands of distinct CDR3 sequences, about 14% seen once. This clonotype has ten or more counts. Germline lookup yields CDR1 WSHSY and CDR2 SAAADI. The CDR3 totals 14 residues. Trimming took off 6 bases at V and 0 bases at J, with 9 bases between the two ends. Inclusion characteristics of ophthalmopathy patients comprised a Clinical Activity Score of at least 3, a NOSPECS grade of at least 4, and duration under 3 months.

The sequencing sample was made of blood. The sequence was collected from a woman between 35 and 50 years old with Graves' ophthalmopathy. The V gene is TRBV10-2, the J gene TRBJ1-5; a possible D gene is TRBD1 (5 bases). CDR3 loop: CASREGYSNQPQHF. The CDR3, as DNA: TGCGCCAGCAGGGAGGGGTATAGCAATCAGCCCCAGCATTTT.